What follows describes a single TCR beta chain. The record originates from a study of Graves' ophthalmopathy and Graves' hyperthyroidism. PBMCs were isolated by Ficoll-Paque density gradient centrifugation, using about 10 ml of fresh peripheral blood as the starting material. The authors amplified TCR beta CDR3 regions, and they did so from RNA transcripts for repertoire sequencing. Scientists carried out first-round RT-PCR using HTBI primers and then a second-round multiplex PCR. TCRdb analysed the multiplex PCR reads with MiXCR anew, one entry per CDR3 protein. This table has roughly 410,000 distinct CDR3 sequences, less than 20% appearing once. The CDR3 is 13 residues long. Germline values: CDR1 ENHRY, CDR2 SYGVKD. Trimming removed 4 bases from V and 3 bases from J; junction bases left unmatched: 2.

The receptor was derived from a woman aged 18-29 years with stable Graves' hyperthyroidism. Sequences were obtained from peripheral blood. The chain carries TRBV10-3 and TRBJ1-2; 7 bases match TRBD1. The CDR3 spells CAISADRDYGYTF. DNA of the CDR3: TGTGCCATCAGTGCCGACAGGGACTATGGCTACACCTTC.